A single sample is the source of the 5 T cell receptor beta chains below, sequenced in a study of CD8+ T cells in alopecia areata. Isolated RNA was reverse transcribed into cDNA used as the sequencing template. Clones were sequenced by immunoSEQ multiplex PCR, and TCRdb holds only the in-frame ones, with some missing. The data show around 100,000 clones, with under 90% seen just once and 11% held by the top ten. Treatment of the sample: oral pan-JAK inhibitor, 5-10 mg twice daily. Material: CD8+ T cells sorted from blood, obtained between weeks 30 and 35, from a patient treated with tofacitinib. These receptor sequences come from a human donor with alopecia areata.

This clone occurred a few times. This chain connects TRBV27 to TRBJ2-3; TRBD2 aligns across 10 bases. V gave up 7 bases and J gave up 4 bases; unmatched junction bases: 14. This CDR3 has 17 residues. In germline, CDR1 is MNHEY, CDR2 SMNVEV (reference sequence). The CDR3 DNA reads as TGTGCCAGCATCCCTCCGAGAGCGGGGGGGCCCCCAGATACGCAGTATTTT. Protein sequence: CASIPPRAGGPPDTQYF.

V gene TRBV30 combines with J gene TRBJ1-1, with no clear D. V gave up 0 bases and J gave up 0 bases, with 14 bases separating them. The CDR3 runs to 16 residues. Looked up from germline, CDR1 is GTSNPN and CDR2 is SVGIG (reference sequence). CDR3 bases: TGTGCCTGGAGTGTACGGGAGGGTTTGATGAACACTGAAGCTTTCTTT. As protein: CAWSVREGLMNTEAFF.

Only one count was recorded for this clone. The rearrangement joins TRBV7-9 to TRBJ2-3, with a weak D call TRBD2 (5 bases). Germline V CDR1 and CDR2: SEHNR, FQNEAQ (reference sequence). The length of the CDR3 is 14 residues. Trimming stripped 5 bases from V and 8 bases from J, with 17 bases between. The CDR3 DNA sequence: TGTGCCAGCAGCCCCGACTACTCCGCGAGTACGCAGTATTTT. Its protein product is CASSPDYSASTQYF.

This clone appeared a few times. This chain uses TRBV11-2 with TRBJ2-3, with 8 bases that match TRBD2. The CDR3 spans 14 residues. V shed 9 bases and J 2 bases; nucleotides not matched to a gene: 7. Germline loops: CDR1 SGHAT, CDR2 FQNNGV. The CDR3: CASESGGFTDTQYF. Written as DNA, the CDR3 is TGTGCCAGTGAATCGGGAGGGTTCACAGATACGCAGTATTTT. The full variable domain, its missing parts supplied by reference TRBV11-2 and TRBJ2-3, is EAGVAQSPRYKIIEKRQSVAFWCNPISGHATLYWYQQILGQGPKLLIQFQNNGVVDDSQLPKDRFSAERLKGVDSTLKIQPAKLEDSAVYLCASESGGFTDTQYFGPGTRLTVL.

The J gene is TRBJ1-1, the V gene TRBV27; D call uncertain. Trimming took off 6 bases at V and 2 bases at J, with 10 bases between the two ends. This CDR3 has 13 residues. Germline CDR1 reads MNHEY; CDR2 reads SMNVEV (reference sequence). The chain's CDR3 is CASSPSVNTEAFF. The DNA of the CDR3 is TGTGCCAGCAGCCCGTCCGTCAACACTGAAGCTTTCTTT.